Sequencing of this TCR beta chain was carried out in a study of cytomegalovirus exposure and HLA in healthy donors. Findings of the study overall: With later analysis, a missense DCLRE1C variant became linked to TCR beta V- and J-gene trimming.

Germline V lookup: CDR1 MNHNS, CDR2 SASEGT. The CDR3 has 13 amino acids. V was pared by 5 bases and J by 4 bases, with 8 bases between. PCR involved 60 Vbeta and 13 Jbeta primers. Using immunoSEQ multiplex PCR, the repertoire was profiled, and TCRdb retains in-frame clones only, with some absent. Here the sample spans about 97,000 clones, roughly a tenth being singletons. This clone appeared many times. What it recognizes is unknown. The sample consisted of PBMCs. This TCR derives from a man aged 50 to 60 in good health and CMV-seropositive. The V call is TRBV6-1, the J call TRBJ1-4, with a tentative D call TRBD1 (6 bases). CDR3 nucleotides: TGTGCCAGCAGTCGACAGGTTAATGAAAAACTGTTTTTT. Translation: CASSRQVNEKLFF.